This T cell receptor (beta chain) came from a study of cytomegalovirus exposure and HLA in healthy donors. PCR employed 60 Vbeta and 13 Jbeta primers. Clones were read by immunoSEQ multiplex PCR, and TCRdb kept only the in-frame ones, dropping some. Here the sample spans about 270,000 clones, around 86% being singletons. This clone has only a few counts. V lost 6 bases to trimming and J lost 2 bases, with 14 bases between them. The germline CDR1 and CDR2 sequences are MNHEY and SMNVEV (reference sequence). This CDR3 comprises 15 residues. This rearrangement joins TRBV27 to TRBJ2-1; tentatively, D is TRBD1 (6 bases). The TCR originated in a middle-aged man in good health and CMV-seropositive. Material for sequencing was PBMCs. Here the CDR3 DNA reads TGTGCCAGCAGGCGTAAGGGGGATCCCTACAATGAGCAGTTCTTC. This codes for CASRRKGDPYNEQFF.